This is a list of T cell receptor beta chains from one sample in a study of PD-L1 blockade in urothelial cancer. Measured with immunoSEQ multiplex PCR; TCRdb has only the in-frame clones, and not every one. The profile shows over 35,000 clones, more than 85% of them singletons. This specimen consisted of PBMCs, obtained around atezolizumab (anti-PD-L1) treatment. These receptor sequences come from an older woman with urothelial cancer. The conserved cysteine and the conserved F or W are not part of the CDR3 here.

>TRBJ2-3|TRBV13
ASSTSMAGDTDTQY
>TRBJ2-4|TRBV19
ASSLLPRTGVAKNIQY
>TRBJ1-2|TRBV5-6
ASSFGTGTSYHGYT
>TRBJ2-7|TRBV5-1
ASKAGTGVYEQY
>TRBJ2-4|TRBV4-1
ASSQVAGGTTNIQY
>TRBJ1-1|TRBV6-5
ASSLGGVRTEAF
>TRBJ1-1|TRBV11-2
ASSFRDSLYTEAF
>TRBJ2-1|TRBV9
ASSVGTSSSYNEQF
>TRBJ2-7|TRBV28
ASSSPLGASGRNEQY
>TRBJ2-7|TRBV7-9
ASSLLGTGRTYEQY
>TRBJ1-1|TRBV28
ACGRGVTEAF
>TRBJ2-5|TRBV29-1
SVFVETQY
>TRBJ2-7|TRBV27
ASGWGDEQY
>TRBJ2-5|TRBV6-6
ASNLTPDRIQETQY
>TRBJ1-1|TRBV7-9
ASSLLTGGTEAF
>TRBJ2-7|TRBV18
ASSPNRGGHEQY
>TRBJ1-2|TRBV7-8
ASSPRDRSNYGYT
>TRBJ2-7|TRBV4-1
ASSQGRQGIAYEQY
>TRBJ1-3|TRBV6-5
ASSSGGFDTIY
>TRBJ1-2|TRBV2
AKRQGPGGYT